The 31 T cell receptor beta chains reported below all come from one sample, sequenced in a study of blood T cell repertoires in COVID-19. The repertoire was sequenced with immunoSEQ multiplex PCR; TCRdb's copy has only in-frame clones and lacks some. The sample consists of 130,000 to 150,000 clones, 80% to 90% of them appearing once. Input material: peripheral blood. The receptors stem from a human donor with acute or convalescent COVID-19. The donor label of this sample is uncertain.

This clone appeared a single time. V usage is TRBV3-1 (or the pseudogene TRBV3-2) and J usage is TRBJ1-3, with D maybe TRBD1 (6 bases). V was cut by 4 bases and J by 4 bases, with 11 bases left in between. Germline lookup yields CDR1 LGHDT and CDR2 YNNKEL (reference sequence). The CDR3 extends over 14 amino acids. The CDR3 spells CASSRQGPGNTIYF. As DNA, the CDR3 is TGTGCCAGCAGCCGCCAGGGGCCAGGAAACACCATATATTTT.

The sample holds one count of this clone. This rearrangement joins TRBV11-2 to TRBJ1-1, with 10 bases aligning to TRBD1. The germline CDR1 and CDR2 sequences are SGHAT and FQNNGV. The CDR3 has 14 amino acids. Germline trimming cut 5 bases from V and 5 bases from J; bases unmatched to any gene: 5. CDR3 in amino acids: CASSDRGRKTEAFF. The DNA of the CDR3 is TGTGCCAGCAGCGACAGGGGGCGAAAAACTGAAGCTTTCTTT.

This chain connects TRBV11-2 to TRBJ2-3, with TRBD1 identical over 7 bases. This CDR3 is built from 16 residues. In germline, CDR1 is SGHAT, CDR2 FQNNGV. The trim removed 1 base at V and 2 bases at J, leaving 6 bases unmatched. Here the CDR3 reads CASSLVGGQLTDTQYF. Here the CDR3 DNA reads TGTGCCAGCAGCTTAGTTGGGGGACAGCTCACAGATACGCAGTATTTT.

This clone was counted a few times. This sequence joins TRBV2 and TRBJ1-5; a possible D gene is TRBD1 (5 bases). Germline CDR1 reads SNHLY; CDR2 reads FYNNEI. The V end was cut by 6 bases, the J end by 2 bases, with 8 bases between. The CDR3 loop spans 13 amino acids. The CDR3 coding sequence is TGTGCCAGCAGGGGGCCTGGCAATCAGCCCCAGCATTTT. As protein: CASRGPGNQPQHF.

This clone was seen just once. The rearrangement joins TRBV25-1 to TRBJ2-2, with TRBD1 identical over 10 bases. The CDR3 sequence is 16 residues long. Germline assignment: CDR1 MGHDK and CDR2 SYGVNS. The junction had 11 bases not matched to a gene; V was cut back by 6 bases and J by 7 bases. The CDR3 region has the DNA TGTGCCAGCAGCCGACAGGGGGCGATCAGAAACGGGGAGCTGTTTTTT. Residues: CASSRQGAIRNGELFF.

This chain's CDR3 is CASSPIPGVYNSPLHF. DNA for the CDR3: TGTGCCAGCTCACCAATCCCAGGGGTTTATAATTCACCCCTCCACTTT. The rearrangement joins TRBV18 to TRBJ1-6; TRBD1 is a possible D gene (6 bases). Trimming removed 2 bases from V and 4 bases from J, with 12 bases in between. Per germline, CDR1 KGHSH and CDR2 LQKENI. The CDR3 covers 16 residues.

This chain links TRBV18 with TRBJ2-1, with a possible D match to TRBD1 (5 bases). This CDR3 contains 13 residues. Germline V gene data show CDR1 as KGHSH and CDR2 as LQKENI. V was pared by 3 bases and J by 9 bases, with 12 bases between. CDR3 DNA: TGTGCCAGCTCACCCCCCTCAGGGATTGAGCAGTTCTTC. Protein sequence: CASSPPSGIEQFF.

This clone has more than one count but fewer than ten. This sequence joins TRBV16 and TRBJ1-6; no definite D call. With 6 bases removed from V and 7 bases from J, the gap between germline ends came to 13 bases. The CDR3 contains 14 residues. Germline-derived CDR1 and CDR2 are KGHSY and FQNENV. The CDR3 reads CASSFPAPNSPLHF. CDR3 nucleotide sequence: TGTGCCAGCAGTTTCCCCGCGCCCAATTCACCCCTCCACTTT.

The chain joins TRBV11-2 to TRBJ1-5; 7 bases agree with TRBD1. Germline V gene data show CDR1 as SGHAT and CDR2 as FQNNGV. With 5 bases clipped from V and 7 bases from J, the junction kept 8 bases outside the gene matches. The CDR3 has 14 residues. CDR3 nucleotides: TGTGCCAGCAGCCTCGACAGGGCCGACCAGCCCCAGCATTTT. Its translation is CASSLDRADQPQHF.

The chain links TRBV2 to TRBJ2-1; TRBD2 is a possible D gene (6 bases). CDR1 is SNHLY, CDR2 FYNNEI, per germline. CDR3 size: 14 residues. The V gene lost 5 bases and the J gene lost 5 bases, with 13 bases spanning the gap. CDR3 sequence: CASSSLGGDNEQFF. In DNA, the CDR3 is TGTGCCAGCAGTTCCTTGGGGGGAGACAATGAGCAGTTCTTC. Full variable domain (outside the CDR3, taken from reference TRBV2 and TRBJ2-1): EPEVTQTPSHQVTQMGQEVILRCVPISNHLYFYWYRQILGQKVEFLVSFYNNEISEKSEIFDDQFSVERPDGSNFTLKIRSTKLEDSAMYFCASSSLGGDNEQFFGPGTRLTVL.

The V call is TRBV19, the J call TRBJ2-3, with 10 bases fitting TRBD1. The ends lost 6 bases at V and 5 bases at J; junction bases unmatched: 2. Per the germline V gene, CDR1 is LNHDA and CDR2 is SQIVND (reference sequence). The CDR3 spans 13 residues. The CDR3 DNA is TGTGCCAGTAGGGACAGGGGGTTAGATACGCAGTATTTT. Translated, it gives CASRDRGLDTQYF.

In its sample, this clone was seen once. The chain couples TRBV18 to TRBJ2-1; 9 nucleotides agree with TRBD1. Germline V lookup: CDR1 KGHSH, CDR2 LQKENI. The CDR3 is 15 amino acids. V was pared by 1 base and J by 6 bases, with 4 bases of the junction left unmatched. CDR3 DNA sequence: TGTGCCAGCTCACCACTGGACAGGGGAGGCAATGAGCAGTTCTTC. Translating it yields CASSPLDRGGNEQFF.

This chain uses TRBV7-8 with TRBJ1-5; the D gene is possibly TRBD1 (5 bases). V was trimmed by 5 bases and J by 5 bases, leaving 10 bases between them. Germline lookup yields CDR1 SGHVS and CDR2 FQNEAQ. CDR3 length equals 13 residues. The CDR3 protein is CASSRGIHQPQHF. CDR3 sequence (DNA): TGTGCCAGCAGCCGGGGCATCCATCAGCCCCAGCATTTT.

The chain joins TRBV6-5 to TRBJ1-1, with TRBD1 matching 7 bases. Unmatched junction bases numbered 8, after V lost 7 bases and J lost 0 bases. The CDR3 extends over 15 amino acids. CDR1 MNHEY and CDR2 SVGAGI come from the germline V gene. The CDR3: CASIFGTVMNTEAFF. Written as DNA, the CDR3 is TGTGCCAGCATCTTTGGGACAGTTATGAACACTGAAGCTTTCTTT.

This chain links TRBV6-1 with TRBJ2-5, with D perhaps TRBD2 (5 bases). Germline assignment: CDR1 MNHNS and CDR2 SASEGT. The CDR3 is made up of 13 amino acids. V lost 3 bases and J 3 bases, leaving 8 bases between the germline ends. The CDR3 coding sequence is TGTGCCAGCAGTGATCCGGGAAAAGAGACCCAGTACTTC. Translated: CASSDPGKETQYF.

CDR3 residues: CASSPLSPGQNTEAFF. CDR3 nucleotide sequence: TGTGCCAGCAGCCCACTCAGTCCAGGCCAGAACACTGAAGCTTTCTTT. The rearrangement joins TRBV3-1 (or the pseudogene TRBV3-2) to TRBJ1-1; unclear D gene. CDR1 is LGHDT, CDR2 YNNKEL, per germline (reference sequence). V lost 4 bases and J lost 1, with 16 bases in between. The CDR3 contains 16 residues.

The CDR3 DNA follows: TGCGCCAGCAGCCAAGATACAGGGGACGGTGAAAAACTGTTTTTT. This gives the protein CASSQDTGDGEKLFF. The chain recombines TRBV4-3 with TRBJ1-4; 7 bases are shared with TRBD1. Germline assignment: CDR1 LGHNA and CDR2 YSLEER. The CDR3 runs 15 residues. The trim removed 0 bases at V and 7 bases at J, leaving 5 bases unmatched.

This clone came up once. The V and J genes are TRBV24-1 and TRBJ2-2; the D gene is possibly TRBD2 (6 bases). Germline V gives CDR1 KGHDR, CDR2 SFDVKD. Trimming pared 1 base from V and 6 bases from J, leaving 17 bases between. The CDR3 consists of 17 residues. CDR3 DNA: TGTGCCACCAGTGATTTACCGGGAGAGCGTCCGCCCGGGGAGCTGTTTTTT. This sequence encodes CATSDLPGERPPGELFF.

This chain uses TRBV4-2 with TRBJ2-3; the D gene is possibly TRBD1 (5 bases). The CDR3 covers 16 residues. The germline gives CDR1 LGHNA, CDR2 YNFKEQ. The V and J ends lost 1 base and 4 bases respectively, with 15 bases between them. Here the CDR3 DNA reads TGTGCCAGCAGCCAAGGAAGGGGCGAGACAGCAGATACGCAGTATTTT. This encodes CASSQGRGETADTQYF.

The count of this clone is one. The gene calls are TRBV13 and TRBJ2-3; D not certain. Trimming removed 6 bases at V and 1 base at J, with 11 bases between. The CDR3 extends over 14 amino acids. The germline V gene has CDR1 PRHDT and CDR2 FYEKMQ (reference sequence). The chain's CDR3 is CASSSTVGTDTQYF. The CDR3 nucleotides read TGTGCCAGCAGTTCTACGGTTGGCACAGATACGCAGTATTTT. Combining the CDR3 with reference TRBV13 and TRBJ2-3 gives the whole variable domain AAGVIQSPRHLIKEKRETATLKCYPIPRHDTVYWYQQGPGQDPQFLISFYEKMQSDKGSIPDRFSAQQFSDYHSELNMSSLELGDSALYFCASSSTVGTDTQYFGPGTRLTVL.

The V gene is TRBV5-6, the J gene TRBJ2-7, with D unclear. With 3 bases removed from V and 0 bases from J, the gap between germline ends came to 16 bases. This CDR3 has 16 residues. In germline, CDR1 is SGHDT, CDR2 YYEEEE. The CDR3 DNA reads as TGTGCCAGCAGCTCTACAGATTCCTTTAGCTCCTACGAGCAGTACGTC. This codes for CASSSTDSFSSYEQYV.

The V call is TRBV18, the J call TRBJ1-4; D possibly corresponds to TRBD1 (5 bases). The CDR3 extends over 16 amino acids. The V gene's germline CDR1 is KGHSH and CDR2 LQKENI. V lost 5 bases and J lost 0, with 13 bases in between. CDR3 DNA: TGTGCCAGCTCAGGAATGACAGTGGCAACTAATGAAAAACTGTTTTTT. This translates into CASSGMTVATNEKLFF.

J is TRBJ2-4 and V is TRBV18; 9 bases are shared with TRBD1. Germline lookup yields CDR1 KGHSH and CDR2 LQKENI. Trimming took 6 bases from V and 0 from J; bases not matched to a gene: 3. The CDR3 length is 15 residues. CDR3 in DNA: TGTGCCAGCTCCCCGGACAGGGGAGCCAAAAACATTCAGTACTTC. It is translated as CASSPDRGAKNIQYF.

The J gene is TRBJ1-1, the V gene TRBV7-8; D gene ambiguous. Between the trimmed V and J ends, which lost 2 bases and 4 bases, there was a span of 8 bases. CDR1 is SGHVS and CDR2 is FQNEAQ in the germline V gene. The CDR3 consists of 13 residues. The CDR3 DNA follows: TGTGCCAGCAGCTTACTCGGGTTCACTGAAGCTTTCTTT. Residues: CASSLLGFTEAFF. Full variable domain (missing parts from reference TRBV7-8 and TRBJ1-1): GAGVSQSPRYKVAKRGQDVALRCDPISGHVSLFWYQQALGQGPEFLTYFQNEAQLDKSGLPSDRFFAERPEGSVSTLKIQRTQQEDSAVYLCASSLLGFTEAFFGQGTRLTVV.

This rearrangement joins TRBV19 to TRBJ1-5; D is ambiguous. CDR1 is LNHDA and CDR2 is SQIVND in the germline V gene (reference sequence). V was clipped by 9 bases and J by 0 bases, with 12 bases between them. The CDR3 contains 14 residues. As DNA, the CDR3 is TGTGCCAGCAGGTTAGGCTATAGCAATCAGCCCCAGCATTTT. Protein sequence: CASRLGYSNQPQHF.

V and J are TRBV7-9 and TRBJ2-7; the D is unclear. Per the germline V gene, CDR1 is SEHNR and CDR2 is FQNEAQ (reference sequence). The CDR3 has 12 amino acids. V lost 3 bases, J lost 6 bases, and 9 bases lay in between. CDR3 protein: CASSLAGGEQYF. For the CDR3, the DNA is TGTGCCAGCAGCTTGGCAGGTGGCGAGCAGTACTTC.

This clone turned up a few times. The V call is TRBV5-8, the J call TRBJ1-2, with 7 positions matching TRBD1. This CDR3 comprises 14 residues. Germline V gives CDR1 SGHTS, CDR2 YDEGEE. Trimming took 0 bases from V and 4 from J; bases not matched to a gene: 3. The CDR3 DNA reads TGTGCCAGCAGCTTGGACAGGGGAGCCTATGGCTACACCTTC. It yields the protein CASSLDRGAYGYTF.

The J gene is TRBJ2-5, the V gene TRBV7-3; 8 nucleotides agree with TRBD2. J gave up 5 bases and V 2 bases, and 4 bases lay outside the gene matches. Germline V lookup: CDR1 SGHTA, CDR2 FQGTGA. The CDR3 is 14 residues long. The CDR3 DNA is TGTGCCAGCAGCTTAGCGGGGGGTGCTGAGACCCAGTACTTC. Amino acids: CASSLAGGAETQYF.

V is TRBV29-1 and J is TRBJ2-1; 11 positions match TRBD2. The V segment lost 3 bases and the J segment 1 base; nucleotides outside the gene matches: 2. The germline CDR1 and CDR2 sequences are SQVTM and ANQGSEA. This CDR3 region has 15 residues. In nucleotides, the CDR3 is TGCAGCGTTGACCTAGCGGGAGGATCCTACAATGAGCAGTTCTTC. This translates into CSVDLAGGSYNEQFF.

In DNA form, the CDR3 reads TGTGCCAGCAGCCCACAGGGGGCAGGTGAAGCTTTCTTT. Translation: CASSPQGAGEAFF. The chain combines TRBV7-9 with TRBJ1-1; 9 nucleotides align to TRBD1. CDR1 and CDR2 from the germline V gene are SEHNR and FQNEAQ (reference sequence). CDR3 length: 13 amino acids. Trimming took 5 bases from V and 7 from J; bases not matched to a gene: 5. Full variable domain (rest looked up from reference TRBV7-9 and TRBJ1-1): DTGVSQNPRHKITKRGQNVTFRCDPISEHNRLYWYRQTLGQGPEFLTYFQNEAQLEKSRLLSDRFSAERPKGSFSTLEIQRTEQGDSAMYLCASSPQGAGEAFFGQGTRLTVV.

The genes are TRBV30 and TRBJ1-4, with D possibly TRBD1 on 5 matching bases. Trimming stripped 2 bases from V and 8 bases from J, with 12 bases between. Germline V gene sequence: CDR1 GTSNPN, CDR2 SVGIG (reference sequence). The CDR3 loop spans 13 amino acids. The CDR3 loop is CAWSLRGREKLFF. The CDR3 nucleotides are TGTGCCTGGAGTCTAAGGGGTAGAGAAAAACTGTTTTTT.